These 2 T cell receptor beta chains came from one sample sequenced in a study of blood T cell repertoires in COVID-19. Profiling relied on immunoSEQ multiplex PCR, and the TCRdb table lists in-frame clones only, not all of them. The repertoire holds about 260,000 clones, 88% seen once, with approximately 11% in the top ten. Material for sequencing was peripheral blood. The receptor source for this set is a woman in her 30s with COVID-19, enrolled during active disease.

V usage is TRBV2 and J usage is TRBJ2-3; 7 nucleotides line up with TRBD2. With V trimmed by 11 bases and J by 2 bases, 4 bases remained unmatched. Germline values: CDR1 SNHLY, CDR2 FYNNEI. There are 12 residues in the CDR3. The CDR3: CASRGVTDTQYF. DNA of the CDR3: TGTGCCTCCCGGGGGGTCACAGATACGCAGTATTTT.

The chain uses TRBV10-3 and TRBJ1-2; D is undetermined. The germline gives CDR1 ENHRY, CDR2 SYGVKD. Between the trimmed V and J ends, which lost 2 bases and 3 bases, there was a span of 10 bases. There are 14 residues in the CDR3. The CDR3 DNA follows: TGTGCCATCAGTGAGGCGGGGTTGGACTATGGCTACACCTTC. Its protein is CAISEAGLDYGYTF.